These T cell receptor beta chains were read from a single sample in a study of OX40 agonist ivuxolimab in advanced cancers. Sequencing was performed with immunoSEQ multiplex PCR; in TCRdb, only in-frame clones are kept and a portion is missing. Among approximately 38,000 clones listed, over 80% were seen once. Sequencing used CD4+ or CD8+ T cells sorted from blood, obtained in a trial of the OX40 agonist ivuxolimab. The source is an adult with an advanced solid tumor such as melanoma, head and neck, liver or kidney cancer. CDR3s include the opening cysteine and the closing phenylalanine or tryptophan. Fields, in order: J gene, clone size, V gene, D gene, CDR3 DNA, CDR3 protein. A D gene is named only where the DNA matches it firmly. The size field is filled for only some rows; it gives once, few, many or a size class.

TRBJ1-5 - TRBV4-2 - TGTGCCAGCAGCCAAGAGCGTGGGAGGACCCAGCATTTT CASSQERGRTQHF
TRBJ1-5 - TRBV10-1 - TGCGCCAGCAGTGAGTCTGGGGTCAATCAGCCCCAGCATTTT CASSESGVNQPQHF
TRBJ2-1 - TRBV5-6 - TGTGCCAGCAGCTCGTTGAATGACGATGAGCAGTTCTTC CASSSLNDDEQFF
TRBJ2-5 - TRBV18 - TGTGCCAGCTCACCAGAAGGGCGGGACCAAGAGACCCAGTACTTC CASSPEGRDQETQYF
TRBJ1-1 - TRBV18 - TGTGCCAGCTCAGTTCAGCCCTACACTGAAGCTTTCTTT CASSVQPYTEAFF
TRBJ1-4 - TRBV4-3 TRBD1 TGCGCCAGCAGCCAACTTACCGGGACAGGGAATGAAAAACTGTTTTTT CASSQLTGTGNEKLFF
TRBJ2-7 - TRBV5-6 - TGTGCCAGCAGCTTGGGGACAGTAGGCGAGCAGTACTTC CASSLGTVGEQYF
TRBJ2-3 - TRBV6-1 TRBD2 TGTGCCAGCAGTGAGGCACTAGCGGGGGGGCAAGATACGCAGTATTTT CASSEALAGGQDTQYF
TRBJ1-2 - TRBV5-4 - TGTGCCAGCAGCCAACAGGGCTTTTTCTATGGCTACACCTTC CASSQQGFFYGYTF
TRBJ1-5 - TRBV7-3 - TGTGCCAGCAGTAAGACTCGATCGAGCAATCAGCCCCAGCATTTT CASSKTRSSNQPQHF
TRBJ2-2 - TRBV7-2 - TGTGCCAGCAGCTTAAACAGCGCGAACACCGGGGAGCTGTTTTTT CASSLNSANTGELFF
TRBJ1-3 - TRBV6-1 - TGTGCCAGCAGTGAAGGGACAAGTTCTGGAAACACCATATATTTT CASSEGTSSGNTIYF
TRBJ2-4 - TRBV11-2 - TGTGCCAGCAGCCCCCCAAGGGGTAGAAACATTCAGTACTTC CASSPPRGRNIQYF
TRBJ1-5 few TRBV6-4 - TGTGCCAGCAGTGTACAGAGCAATCAGCCCCAGCATTTT CASSVQSNQPQHF
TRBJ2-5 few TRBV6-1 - TGTGCCAGCTCTCGCGGACACGGGGAGACCCAGTACTTC CASSRGHGETQYF
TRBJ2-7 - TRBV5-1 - TGCGCCAGCAGCTTGGAGGTCACCTACGAGCAGTACTTC CASSLEVTYEQYF
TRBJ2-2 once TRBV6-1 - TGTGCCAGCAGTGCATCAGGGTCCTTGAACACCGGGGAGCTGTTTTTT CASSASGSLNTGELFF
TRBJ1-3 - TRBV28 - TGTGCCAGCAGACCCCCGGGACATCCCGGAAACACCATATATTTT CASRPPGHPGNTIYF
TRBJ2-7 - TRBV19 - TGTGCCAGTAGGGCCGATGGGACTTTCTACGAGCAGTACTTC CASRADGTFYEQYF
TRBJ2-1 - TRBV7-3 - TGTGCCAGCAGCTTAACAGGGAACAACAGGGTGGGCAATGAGCAGTTCTTC CASSLTGNNRVGNEQFF
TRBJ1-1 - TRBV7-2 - TGTGCCAGCAGCTTAGTCTCCCGTGGTGCGGAAGCTTTCTTT CASSLVSRGAEAFF
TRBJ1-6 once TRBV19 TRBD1 TGTGCCAGTAGTGGGACAGGGGGCGCGTCACCCCTCCACTTT CASSGTGGASPLHF
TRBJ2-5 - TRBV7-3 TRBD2 TGTGCCAGCAGCTTAGCAGGCGGTGTCCTAGCGGGGAGTGAAGAGACCCAGTACTTC CASSLAGGVLAGSEETQYF
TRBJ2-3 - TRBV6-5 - TGTGCCAGCACCGGGACAGATACGCAGTATTTT CASTGTDTQYF
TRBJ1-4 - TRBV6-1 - TGTGCCAGCAGATCTAGACAGTCAACTAATGAAAAACTGTTTTTT CASRSRQSTNEKLFF
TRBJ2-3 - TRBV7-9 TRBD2 TGTGCCAGCAGCCTTGGAGCTTCGGGGGGAAGCACAGATACGCAGTATTTT CASSLGASGGSTDTQYF
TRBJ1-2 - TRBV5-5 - TGTGCCAGCAGCGACTCCCTTTCCGACTATGGCTACACCTTC CASSDSLSDYGYTF
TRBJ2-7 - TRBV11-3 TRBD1 TGTGCCAGCAGAGGACAGGGAACCGAGCAGTACTTC CASRGQGTEQYF
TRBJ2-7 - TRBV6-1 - TGTGCCAGCAGTGAATTCGGCAGATCCTACGAGCAGTACTTC CASSEFGRSYEQYF
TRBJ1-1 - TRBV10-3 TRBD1 TGTGCCATCAGTGAGAGGACAGGGGGCAACACTGAAGCTTTCTTT CAISERTGGNTEAFF
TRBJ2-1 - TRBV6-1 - TGTGCCAGCAGTGAAGGAATAGGGGATGAGCAGTTCTTC CASSEGIGDEQFF
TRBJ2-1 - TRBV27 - TGTGCCAGCAGCCGAATCCCCCCGGGGGCAATCGGTTACAATGAGCAGTTCTTC CASSRIPPGAIGYNEQFF
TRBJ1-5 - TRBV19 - TGTGCCAGTAGTACGGGACGGAATCAGCCCCAGCATTTT CASSTGRNQPQHF
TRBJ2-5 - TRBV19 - TGTGCCAGTAGTATGGTTAGCGGCCAACAAGAGACCCAGTACTTC CASSMVSGQQETQYF
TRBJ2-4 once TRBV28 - TGTGCCAGCAGTGTGGGAGGTGCCAAAAACATTCAGTACTTC CASSVGGAKNIQYF
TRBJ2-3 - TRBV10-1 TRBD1 TGCGCCAGCAGTGAGCCGGGACAGGGAACAGATACGCAGTATTTT CASSEPGQGTDTQYF
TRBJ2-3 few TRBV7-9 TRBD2 TGTGCCAGCAGCTTCACAGTTAGCGGGAGAAGGGATACGCAGTATTTT CASSFTVSGRRDTQYF
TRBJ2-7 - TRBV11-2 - TGTGCCAGCAGCTTACCTCGGGACGGCTCCTACGAGCAGTACTTC CASSLPRDGSYEQYF
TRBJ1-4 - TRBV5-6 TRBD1 TGTGCCAGCAGCAGCCACAGGGGAGGGGAAAAACTGTTTTTT CASSSHRGGEKLFF
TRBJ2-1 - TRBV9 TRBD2 TGTGCCAGCAGCGTAGGTGAGAGCGGGGGGGCTTCGTACAATGAGCAGTTCTTC CASSVGESGGASYNEQFF
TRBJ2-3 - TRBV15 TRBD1 TGTGCCACCAGGGGACAGTGGGACACAGATACGCAGTATTTT CATRGQWDTDTQYF
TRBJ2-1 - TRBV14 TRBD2 TGTGCCAGCAGCCAAGCGCGAGCGGGGGGGAGCTCCTACAATGAGCAGTTCTTC CASSQARAGGSSYNEQFF
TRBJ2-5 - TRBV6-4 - TGTGCCAGCGGCGCCGGGTACGGGGAGACCCAGTACTTC CASGAGYGETQYF
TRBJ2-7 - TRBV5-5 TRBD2 TGTGCCAGCAGCTTGCAACTAGCGGGGAGCTCCTACGAGCAGTACTTC CASSLQLAGSSYEQYF
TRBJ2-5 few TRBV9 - TGTGCCAGCAGCGTAGGGGCCCTGGGGGAGACCCAGTACTTC CASSVGALGETQYF
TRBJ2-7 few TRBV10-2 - TGCGCCAGCAGTGCCAGGGCTGGCGAGCAGTACTTC CASSARAGEQYF
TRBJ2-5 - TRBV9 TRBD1 TGTGCCAGCAGCGCCCCTGAGAGGGGGCGAAGAGAGACCCAGTACTTC CASSAPERGRRETQYF
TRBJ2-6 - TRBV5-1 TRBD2 TGCGCCAGCAGCTGGGGACTAGCGGGAGCTGGGGCCAACGTCCTGACTTTC CASSWGLAGAGANVLTF
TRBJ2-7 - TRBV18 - TGTGCCAGCTCACCGTCGCAGGTCGTCTACGAGCAGTACTTC CASSPSQVVYEQYF
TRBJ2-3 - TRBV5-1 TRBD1 TGCGCCAGCAGCCAGGGGGTCGTTGGGCACACAGATACGCAGTATTTT CASSQGVVGHTDTQYF
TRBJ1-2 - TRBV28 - TGTGCCAGCAGTAGGACGGATGGCTACACCTTC CASSRTDGYTF
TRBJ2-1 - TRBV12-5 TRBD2 TGTGCTAGTGTCCTCGGGACTAGCGGGAGGGGTGAGCAGTTCTTC CASVLGTSGRGEQFF
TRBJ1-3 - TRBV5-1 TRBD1 TGCGCCAGCAGCTTGTCCGGGACAGCTGGAAACACCATATATTTT CASSLSGTAGNTIYF
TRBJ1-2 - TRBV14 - TGTGCCAGCAGCCAAGTTGACGGCTATGGCTACACCTTC CASSQVDGYGYTF
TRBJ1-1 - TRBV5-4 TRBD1 TGTGCCAGCAGCCGGGGACAGGGAAGCGGGGCTTTCTTT CASSRGQGSGAFF
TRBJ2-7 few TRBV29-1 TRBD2 TGCAGCGTGGAGACTAGCGGGACTTCCTACGAGCAGTACTTC CSVETSGTSYEQYF
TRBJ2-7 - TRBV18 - TGTGCCAGCTCACCTGAAGGGGCGGGGGAGCAGTACTTC CASSPEGAGEQYF